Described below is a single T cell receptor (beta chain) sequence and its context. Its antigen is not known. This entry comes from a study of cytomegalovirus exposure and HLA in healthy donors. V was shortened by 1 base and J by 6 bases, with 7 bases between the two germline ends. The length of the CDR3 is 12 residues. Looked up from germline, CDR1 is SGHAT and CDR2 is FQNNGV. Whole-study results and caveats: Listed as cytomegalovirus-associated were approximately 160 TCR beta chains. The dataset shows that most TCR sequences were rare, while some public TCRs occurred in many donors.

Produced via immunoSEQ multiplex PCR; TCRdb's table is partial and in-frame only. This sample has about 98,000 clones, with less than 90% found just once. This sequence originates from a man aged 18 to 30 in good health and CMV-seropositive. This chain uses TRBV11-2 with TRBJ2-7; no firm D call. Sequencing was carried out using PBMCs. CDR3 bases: TGTGCCAGCAGCTTAGGAGGTACCGAGCAGTACTTC. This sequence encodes CASSLGGTEQYF.